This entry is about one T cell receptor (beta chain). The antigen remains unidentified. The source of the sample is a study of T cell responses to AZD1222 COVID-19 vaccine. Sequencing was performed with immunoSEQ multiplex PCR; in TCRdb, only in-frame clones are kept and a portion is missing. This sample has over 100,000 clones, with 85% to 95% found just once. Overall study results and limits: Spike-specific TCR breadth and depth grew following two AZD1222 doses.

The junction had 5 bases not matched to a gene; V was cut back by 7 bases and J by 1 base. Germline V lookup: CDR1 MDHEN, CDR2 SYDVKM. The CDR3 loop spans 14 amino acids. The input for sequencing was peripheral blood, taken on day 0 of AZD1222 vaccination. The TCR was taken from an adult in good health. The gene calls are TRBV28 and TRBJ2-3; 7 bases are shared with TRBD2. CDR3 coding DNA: TGTGCCAGCAAGGAGCGGGGTGGCACAGATACGCAGTATTTT. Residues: CASKERGGTDTQYF.